This T cell receptor beta chain appears in the sequencing data of a study of B cell selection in AIRE deficiency. The CDR3 is made up of 13 amino acids. Germline V lookup: CDR1 SGHDT, CDR2 YYEEEE. Trimming left V 2 bases short and J 2 bases short, with 8 bases between. With regard to this clone: What it recognizes is unknown.

The table came from immunoSEQ multiplex PCR; TCRdb's copy has only in-frame clones and leaves some out. The table lists 20,000 to 30,000 clones, almost 98% of them singletons, with around 0.19% in the top ten. Whole-study findings and limits: Patient Tconv and Treg cells showed healthy-like TCRBV usage, CDR3 length, diversity. Around 31% of healthy-shared Treg sequences were found among patient Tconv cells.

Conventional CD4 T cells were sorted as CD4+CD127+ cells. Sequenced material: conventional CD4+ T cells sorted from PBMCs. J is TRBJ2-7 and V is TRBV5-6; D perhaps matches TRBD2 (5 bases). The origin of this receptor is a human donor with AIRE deficiency. CDR3 protein: CASSLGSTYEQYF. As DNA, the CDR3 is TGTGCCAGCAGCTTAGGGAGCACCTACGAGCAGTACTTC.